This section outlines one T cell receptor beta chain sequence together with its context. The antigen is not known. This sample is part of a study of Ad26.COV2.S vaccination and SARS-CoV-2 variants. Study outcomes and limitations: The TCR breadth and depth analyses may have understated or missed part of the total T cell responses.

Specified treatment: about 20 received Ad26.COV2.S at low or high dose, single or two shots; about 5 received placebo; per-sample allocation not given. The investigators took samples on day 63 after the first vaccine or placebo injection. Donation was by an adult aged 18-55 years who was in Boston. Participants' vaccine, an Ad26 vector, delivered Wuhan-strain SARS-CoV-2 spike. The table came from immunoSEQ multiplex PCR; TCRdb's copy has only in-frame clones and leaves some out. The profile shows some 320,000 clones, around four fifths of them singletons. The CDR3 runs to 17 residues. The germline V gene has CDR1 MDHEN and CDR2 SYDVKM. The ends were cut back, 3 bases at V and 1 base at J, with 19 bases in the middle.

The clonotype originates from a person aged 18 to 65 who received the Ad26.COV2.S COVID-19 vaccine or a placebo. The input for sequencing was peripheral blood, taken in a trial of Ad26.COV2.S vaccine versus placebo. The chain employs TRBV28 and TRBJ2-7; tentative D call: TRBD2 (6 bases). The CDR3 spells CASSFFPGTDYSYEQYF. The CDR3, as DNA: TGTGCCAGCAGTTTCTTCCCCGGGACGGACTATTCCTACGAGCAGTACTTC.